What follows are 12 T cell receptor beta chains derived from one specimen sequenced in a study of cytomegalovirus exposure and HLA in healthy donors. Researchers ran the PCR with 60 Vbeta and 13 Jbeta primers. Profiled with immunoSEQ multiplex PCR; TCRdb holds only in-frame clones, not every one. The sample consists of about 250,000 clones, around 65% of them appearing once. Material: PBMCs. The receptors derive from a female donor in good health and CMV-seronegative.

The genes are TRBV2 and TRBJ1-1; TRBD1 agrees at 8 bases. The germline CDR1 and CDR2 sequences are SNHLY and FYNNEI. CDR3 length: 14 residues. The trim removed 6 bases at V and 2 bases at J, leaving 5 bases unmatched. The CDR3 DNA reads TGTGCCAGCAGCAACAGGGGGGGAAACACTGAAGCTTTCTTT. This translates into CASSNRGGNTEAFF.

This clone occurred once. The J gene is TRBJ2-3, the V gene TRBV7-3; 14 bases fit TRBD2. The CDR3 spans 16 residues. Trimming at V came to 5 bases and at J to 4 bases, leaving 5 bases not matched to a gene. Per the germline V gene, CDR1 is SGHTA and CDR2 is FQGTGA. The CDR3, as DNA: TGTGCCAGCAGCCCCGGGACTAGCGGGAGATCAGATACGCAGTATTTT. This gives the protein CASSPGTSGRSDTQYF.

The V gene is TRBV5-4, the J gene TRBJ2-1, with a weak D call TRBD2 (6 bases). From germline, CDR1 is SGHNT and CDR2 YYREEE (reference sequence). V was clipped by 3 bases and J by 6 bases, with 13 bases between them. The CDR3 sequence is 14 residues long. CDR3 sequence: CASSWDFGSNEQFF. The CDR3 region has the DNA TGTGCCAGCAGCTGGGACTTCGGAAGCAATGAGCAGTTCTTC.

The chain has TRBV29-1 and TRBJ1-2; tentatively, D is TRBD1 (6 bases). Trimming cost V 3 bases and J 0 bases, with 11 bases left between them. This CDR3 has 14 residues. The germline gives CDR1 SQVTM, CDR2 ANQGSEA. The CDR3 nucleotides read TGCAGCGTTGACGGACAGAAGACTAACTATGGCTACACCTTC. Its translation is CSVDGQKTNYGYTF.

This clone was detected once. The chain carries TRBV28 and TRBJ1-2; D gene uncertain. Trimming cost V 3 bases and J 8 bases, with 13 bases left between them. The CDR3 has 13 residues. Germline assignment: CDR1 MDHEN and CDR2 SYDVKM. Written as DNA, the CDR3 is TGTGCCAGCAGTTTGGTCCTATCGGAGGGCTACACCTTC. The encoded protein is CASSLVLSEGYTF.

This clone was seen only a few times. The chain has TRBV27 and TRBJ1-1; 7 nucleotides align to TRBD1. V lost 8 bases to trimming and J lost 2 bases; unmatched junction nucleotides: 5. The CDR3 runs 13 residues. Germline V gene data show CDR1 as MNHEY and CDR2 as SMNVEV (reference sequence). The chain's CDR3 is CASFYRGNTEAFF. The CDR3 DNA sequence: TGTGCCAGCTTCTACAGGGGAAACACTGAAGCTTTCTTT.

This clone turned up a few times. The chain links TRBV5-4 to TRBJ2-5; weak D call: TRBD2 (6 bases). Germline V gene lookup returns CDR1 SGHNT and CDR2 YYREEE (reference sequence). The CDR3 is 14 residues long. Trimming pared 4 bases from V and 5 bases from J, leaving 15 bases between. Here the CDR3 DNA reads TGTGCCAGCAGCCGGTATCTAGCGAAGGAGACCCAGTACTTC. Its translation: CASSRYLAKETQYF.

The chain couples TRBV15 to TRBJ2-3, with TRBD2 matching 13 bases. This CDR3 has 16 residues. Trimming removed 5 bases from V and 3 bases from J; junction bases left unmatched: 5. The germline CDR1 and CDR2 sequences are LNHNV and YYDKDF (reference sequence). CDR3 sequence (DNA): TGTGCCACCAGCGGCCGACTAGCGGGAGGAACAGATACGCAGTATTTT. It yields the protein CATSGRLAGGTDTQYF.

This clone was observed a few times. The chain carries TRBV2 and TRBJ1-2; TRBD1 is a possible D gene (5 bases). CDR1 and CDR2 from the germline V gene are SNHLY and FYNNEI. CDR3 length: 15 amino acids. Trimming shortened V by 0 bases and J by 7 bases, and 15 bases separated the two germline ends. The CDR3 DNA follows: TGTGCCAGCAGTGAAGCAAGCGGGACCAAAGGTGGCTACACCTTC. Translating it yields CASSEASGTKGGYTF.

This chain links TRBV18 with TRBJ2-1; TRBD1 might be the D (5 bases). The V gene's germline CDR1 is KGHSH and CDR2 LQKENI. CDR3 length: 15 amino acids. With 1 base removed from V and 6 bases from J, the gap between germline ends came to 13 bases. The CDR3 sequence: CASSPLGAVINEQFF. In DNA, the CDR3 is TGTGCCAGCTCACCACTTGGGGCAGTAATCAATGAGCAGTTCTTC.

This clone was picked up a small number of times. The gene calls are TRBV5-4 and TRBJ1-4, with TRBD1 matching over 8 bases. V gave up 4 bases and J gave up 5 bases; unmatched junction bases: 4. Per the germline V gene, CDR1 is SGHNT and CDR2 is YYREEE (reference sequence). This CDR3 is built from 14 residues. CDR3 coding DNA: TGTGCCAGCAGCGAACAGGGGGTGAATGAAAAACTGTTTTTT. Amino acids: CASSEQGVNEKLFF.

V and J are TRBV10-1 and TRBJ2-2; 7 bases align to TRBD2. Germline trimming cut 5 bases from V and 0 bases from J; bases unmatched to any gene: 3. The germline gives CDR1 WNHNN, CDR2 SYGVQD (reference sequence). The CDR3 loop spans 15 amino acids. The CDR3 is CASSTGTTNTGELFF. The DNA of the CDR3 is TGCGCCAGCAGTACCGGGACTACGAACACCGGGGAGCTGTTTTTT.